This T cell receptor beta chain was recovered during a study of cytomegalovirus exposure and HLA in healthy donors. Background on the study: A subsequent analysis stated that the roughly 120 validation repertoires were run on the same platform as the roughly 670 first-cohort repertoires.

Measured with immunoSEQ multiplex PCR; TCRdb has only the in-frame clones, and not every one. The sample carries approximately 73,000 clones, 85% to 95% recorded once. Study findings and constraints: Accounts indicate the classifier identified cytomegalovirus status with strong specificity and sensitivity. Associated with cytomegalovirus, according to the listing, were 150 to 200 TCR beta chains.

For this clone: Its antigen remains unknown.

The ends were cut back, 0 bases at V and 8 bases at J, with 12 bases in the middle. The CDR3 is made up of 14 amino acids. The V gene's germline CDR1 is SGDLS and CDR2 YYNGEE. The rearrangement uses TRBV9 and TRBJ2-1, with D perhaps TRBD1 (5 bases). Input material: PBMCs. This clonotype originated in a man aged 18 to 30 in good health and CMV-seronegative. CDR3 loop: CASSVVLGEDEQFF. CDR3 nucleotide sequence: TGTGCCAGCAGCGTAGTTTTAGGGGAAGATGAGCAGTTCTTC.